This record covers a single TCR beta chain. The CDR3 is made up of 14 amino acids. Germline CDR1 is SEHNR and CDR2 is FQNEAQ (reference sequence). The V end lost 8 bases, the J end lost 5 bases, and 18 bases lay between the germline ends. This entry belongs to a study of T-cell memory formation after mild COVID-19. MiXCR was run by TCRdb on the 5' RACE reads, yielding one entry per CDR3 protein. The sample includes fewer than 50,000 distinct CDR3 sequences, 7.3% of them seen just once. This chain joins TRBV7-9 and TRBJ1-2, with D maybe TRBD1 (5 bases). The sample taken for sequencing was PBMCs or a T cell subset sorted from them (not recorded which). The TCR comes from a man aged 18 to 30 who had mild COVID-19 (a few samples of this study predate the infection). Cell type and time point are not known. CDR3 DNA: TGTGCCAGCGATTTAGTCGGGGCCCCTTATGGCTACACCTTC. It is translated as CASDLVGAPYGYTF.